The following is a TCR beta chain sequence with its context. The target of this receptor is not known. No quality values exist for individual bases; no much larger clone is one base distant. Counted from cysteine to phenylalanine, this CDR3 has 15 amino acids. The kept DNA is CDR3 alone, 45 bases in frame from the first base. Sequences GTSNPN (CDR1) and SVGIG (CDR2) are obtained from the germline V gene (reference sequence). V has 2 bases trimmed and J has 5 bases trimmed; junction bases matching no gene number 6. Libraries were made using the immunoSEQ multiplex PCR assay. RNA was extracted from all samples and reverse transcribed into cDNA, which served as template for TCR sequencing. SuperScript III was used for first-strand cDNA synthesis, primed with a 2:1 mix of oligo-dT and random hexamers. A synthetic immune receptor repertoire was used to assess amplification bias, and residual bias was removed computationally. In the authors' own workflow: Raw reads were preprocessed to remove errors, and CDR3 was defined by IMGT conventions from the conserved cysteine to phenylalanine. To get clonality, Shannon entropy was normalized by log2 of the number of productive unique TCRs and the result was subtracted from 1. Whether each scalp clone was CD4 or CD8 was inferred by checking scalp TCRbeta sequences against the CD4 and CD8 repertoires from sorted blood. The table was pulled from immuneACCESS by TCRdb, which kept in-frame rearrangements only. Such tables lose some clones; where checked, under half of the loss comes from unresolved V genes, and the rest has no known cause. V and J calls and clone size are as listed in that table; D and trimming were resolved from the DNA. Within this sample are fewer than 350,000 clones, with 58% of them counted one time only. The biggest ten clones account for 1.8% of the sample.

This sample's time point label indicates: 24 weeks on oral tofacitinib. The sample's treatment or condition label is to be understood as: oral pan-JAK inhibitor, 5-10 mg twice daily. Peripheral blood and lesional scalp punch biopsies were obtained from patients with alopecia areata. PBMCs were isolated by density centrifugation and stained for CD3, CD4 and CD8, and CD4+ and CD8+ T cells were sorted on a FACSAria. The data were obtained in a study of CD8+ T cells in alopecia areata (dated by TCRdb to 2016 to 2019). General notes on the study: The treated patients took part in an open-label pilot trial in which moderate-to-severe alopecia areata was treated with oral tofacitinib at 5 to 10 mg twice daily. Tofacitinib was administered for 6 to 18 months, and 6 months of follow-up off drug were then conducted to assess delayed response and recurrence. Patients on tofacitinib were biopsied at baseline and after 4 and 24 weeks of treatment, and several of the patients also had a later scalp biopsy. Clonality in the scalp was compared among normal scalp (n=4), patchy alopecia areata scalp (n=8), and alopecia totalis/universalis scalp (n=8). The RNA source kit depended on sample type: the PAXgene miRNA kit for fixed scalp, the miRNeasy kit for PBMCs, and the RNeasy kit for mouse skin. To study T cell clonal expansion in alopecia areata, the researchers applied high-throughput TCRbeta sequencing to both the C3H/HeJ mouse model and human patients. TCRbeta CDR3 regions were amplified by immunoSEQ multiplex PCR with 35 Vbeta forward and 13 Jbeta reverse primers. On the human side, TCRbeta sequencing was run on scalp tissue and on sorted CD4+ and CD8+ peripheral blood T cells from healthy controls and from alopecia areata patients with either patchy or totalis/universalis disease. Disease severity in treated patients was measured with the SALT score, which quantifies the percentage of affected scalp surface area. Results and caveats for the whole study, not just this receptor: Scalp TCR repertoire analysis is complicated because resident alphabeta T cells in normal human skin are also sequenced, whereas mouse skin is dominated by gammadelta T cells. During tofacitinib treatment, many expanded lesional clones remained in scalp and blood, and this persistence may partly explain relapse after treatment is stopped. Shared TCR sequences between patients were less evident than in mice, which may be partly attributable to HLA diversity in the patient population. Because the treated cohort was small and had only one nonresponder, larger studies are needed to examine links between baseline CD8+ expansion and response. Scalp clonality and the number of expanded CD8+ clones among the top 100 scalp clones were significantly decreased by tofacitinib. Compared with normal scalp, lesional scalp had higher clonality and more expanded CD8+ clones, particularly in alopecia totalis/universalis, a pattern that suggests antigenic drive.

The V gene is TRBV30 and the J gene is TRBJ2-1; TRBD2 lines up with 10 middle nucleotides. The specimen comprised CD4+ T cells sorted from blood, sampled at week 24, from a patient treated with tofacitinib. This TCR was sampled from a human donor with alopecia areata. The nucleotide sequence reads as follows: TGTGCCTGGAGTCAAGGACTAGCGGAGAACAATGAGCAGTTCTTC. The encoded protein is CAWSQGLAENNEQFF.